These 10 T cell receptor beta chains were all obtained from the same sample, sequenced in a study of T-cell reconstitution after alpha-beta-depleted transplantation in children. Using unique molecular identifiers, the investigators prepared the TCRbeta library. TCRdb called the PCR reads again in MiXCR, with one record for every CDR3 protein. The data show about 360,000 distinct CDR3 sequences, roughly 14% seen once. The material sequenced was PBMCs, taken from the stem cell graft. Receptor source: a human donor who donated a stem cell graft to a child with Fanconi anemia.

This clonotype was recorded a few times. The chain joins TRBV6-2 or TRBV6-3 to TRBJ1-2; 7 bases fit TRBD1. Trimming removed 2 bases from V and 4 bases from J; junction bases left unmatched: 7. This CDR3 contains 15 residues. The germline CDR1 and CDR2 sequences are MNHEY and SVGEGT. CDR3 loop: CASSYTGQNFYGYTF. The CDR3 DNA is TGTGCCAGCAGTTACACGGGACAGAACTTCTATGGCTACACCTTC.

This clonotype appeared a few times. V usage is TRBV20-1 and J usage is TRBJ2-1; D may be TRBD2 (5 bases). V lost 5 bases to trimming and J lost 3 bases, with 14 bases between them. There are 14 residues in the CDR3. Germline lookup yields CDR1 DFQATT and CDR2 SNEGSKA (reference sequence). CDR3 sequence reads: CSAYREGNYNEQFF. In DNA, the CDR3 is TGCAGTGCTTACCGGGAAGGAAACTACAATGAGCAGTTCTTC.

This clonotype was counted between two and nine times. This chain connects TRBV7-2 to TRBJ2-1; TRBD2 matches at 15 bases. The germline V gene encodes CDR1 SGHTA and CDR2 FQGNSA. J gave up 9 bases and V 4 bases, and 10 bases lay outside the gene matches. This CDR3 region has 17 residues. The CDR3 bases are TGTGCCAGCAGCTCCCGGACTAGCGGGGGGGCATTACCTGAGCAGTTCTTC. Protein: CASSSRTSGGALPEQFF.

The DNA of the CDR3 is TGCAGTGCTAGAGGCCCAGGGGAGCAGTACGTC. It specifies CSARGPGEQYV. V and J are TRBV20-1 and TRBJ2-7, with D possibly TRBD1 on 5 matching bases. V gave up 1 base and J gave up 7 bases, with 8 bases separating them. The germline gives CDR1 DFQATT, CDR2 SNEGSKA (reference sequence). The CDR3 covers 11 residues.

The rearrangement links TRBV12-3 or TRBV12-4 to TRBJ1-5, with D tentatively TRBD1 (5 bases). Trimming stripped 6 bases from V and 0 bases from J, with 12 bases between. CDR3 length: 15 residues. This chain's CDR3 is CASRAGDYSNQPQHF. Here the CDR3 DNA reads TGTGCCAGCAGGGCCGGGGACTATAGCAATCAGCCCCAGCATTTT.

This clonotype has a count of ten or more. The rearrangement uses TRBV20-1 and TRBJ1-1, with D uncertain. The germline V gene has CDR1 DFQATT and CDR2 SNEGSKA (reference sequence). This CDR3 contains 12 residues. V gave up 3 bases and J gave up 4 bases, with 9 bases separating them. CDR3 nucleotide sequence: TGCAGTGCTAGGGACCCCGGCACTGAAGCTTTCTTT. Protein product: CSARDPGTEAFF.

This clonotype was recorded a few times. The chain uses TRBV20-1 and TRBJ1-4, with 7 bases fitting TRBD1. The CDR3 length is 14 residues. Per germline, CDR1 DFQATT and CDR2 SNEGSKA (reference sequence). The V and J ends lost 5 bases and 8 bases, in that order; junction bases with no gene match: 11. Here the CDR3 reads CSAAHRGVDEKLFF. The CDR3 nucleotides are TGCAGTGCTGCCCACAGGGGTGTGGACGAAAAACTGTTTTTT.

At least ten counts were recorded for this clonotype. The V gene is TRBV10-3, the J gene TRBJ2-3, with D unclear. The germline V gene has CDR1 ENHRY and CDR2 SYGVKD. There are 14 residues in the CDR3. V was pared by 10 bases and J by 3 bases, with 17 bases between. DNA for the CDR3: TGTGCCACCAAGATCTCCACCCCAACAGATACGCAGTATTTT. This codes for CATKISTPTDTQYF.

V usage is TRBV7-3 and J usage is TRBJ2-2; D is uncertain. The germline gives CDR1 SGHTA, CDR2 FQGTGA. Trimming stripped 5 bases from V and 4 bases from J, with 20 bases between. The CDR3 extends over 17 amino acids. The chain's CDR3 is CASSPLLPPTATGELFF. CDR3 DNA: TGTGCCAGCAGCCCACTCCTTCCTCCGACGGCCACCGGGGAGCTGTTTTTT.

There are many counts of this clonotype. J is TRBJ2-7 and V is TRBV5-1; D is unresolved. In germline, CDR1 is SGHRS, CDR2 YFSETQ. Deletions cut 0 bases from V and 0 bases from J, with 13 bases between. This CDR3 region has 16 residues. CDR3 bases: TGCGCCAGCAGCTTGGTAAGGGATGCTGACTCCTACGAGCAGTACTTC. Its translation is CASSLVRDADSYEQYF.